The 2 T cell receptor beta chains below were found in one sample sequenced in a study of spatial heterogeneity in lung cancer. Time point reported: sample taken at primary tumor resection. Without sorting, whole RNA was sequenced from tumor, nontumor lung or frozen PBMC. TCRdb reprocessed the 5' RACE reads with MiXCR, giving one entry per CDR3 protein. The sample holds roughly 7,300 distinct CDR3 sequences, approximately 21% seen once. Source: PBMCs, taken at surgery. The origin of the receptors is a female donor with early-stage non-small cell lung cancer.

J is TRBJ1-1 and V is TRBV14; D gene uncertain. The V and J ends lost 2 bases and 10 bases respectively, with 11 bases between them. The length of the CDR3 is 12 residues. Germline values: CDR1 SGHDN, CDR2 FVKESK. The CDR3 nucleotides read TGTGCCAGCAGCCAATCCCGTGCGTCAGCTTTCTTT. It specifies CASSQSRASAFF.

This clonotype is labeled medium-sized. This chain uses TRBV4-1 with TRBJ2-1; TRBD1 aligns across 7 bases. The CDR3 extends over 16 amino acids. Germline values: CDR1 MGHRA, CDR2 YSYEKL. With 2 bases clipped from V and 0 bases from J, the junction kept 4 bases outside the gene matches. The CDR3 is CASSQRTGVSYNEQFF. The CDR3 DNA is TGCGCCAGCAGCCAACGCACAGGGGTCTCCTACAATGAGCAGTTCTTC.